Below are 10 T cell receptor beta chains sequenced from a single sample in a study of shared clonotypes between healthy human individuals. Sequencing used immunoSEQ multiplex PCR; TCRdb keeps in-frame clones, though not all of them. The profile covers about 2.2 million clones, with approximately 92% appearing a single time and 1.5% to 2% taken by the ten largest. CD45RO-negative, CCR7-selected cells formed the naive CD8 fraction, which excluded terminally differentiated effector memory CD45RA+ cells. The specimen sequenced was naive CD8+ T cells from PBMCs. These receptors came from a man between 18 and 35 years old in good health. Some clones in this sample may be carry-over from other donors' samples.

There are a few counts of this clone. J is TRBJ2-5 and V is TRBV30; either TRBD1 or TRBD2 may supply D (6 bases each). Germline loops: CDR1 GTSNPN, CDR2 SVGIG (reference sequence). The CDR3 is 15 residues long. The V end lost 3 bases, the J end lost 2 bases, and 16 bases lay between the germline ends. CDR3 residues: CAWSLGGHFQETQYF. DNA for the CDR3: TGTGCCTGGAGCCTGGGGGGACACTTTCAAGAGACCCAGTACTTC.

This chain links TRBV5-5 with TRBJ2-7; 7 bases map to TRBD2. Per germline, CDR1 SGHKS and CDR2 YYEKEE (reference sequence). This CDR3 is 16 amino acids long. Trimming cost V 5 bases and J 0 bases; bases outside gene matches: 11. This chain's CDR3 is CASSARLARSSYEQYF. The CDR3 bases are TGTGCCAGCAGTGCTAGACTAGCTAGAAGCTCCTACGAGCAGTACTTC.

The chain is built from TRBV6-5 and TRBJ1-2; D might be TRBD1 (6 bases). The length of the CDR3 is 13 residues. The germline V gene encodes CDR1 MNHEY and CDR2 SVGAGI. V was pared by 10 bases and J by 4 bases, with 16 bases between. CDR3 nucleotides: TGTGCCACAAGTTACGGGGGGCCCTATGGCTACACCTTC. Residues: CATSYGGPYGYTF.

The chain has TRBV27 and TRBJ2-3; TRBD1 aligns across 9 bases. With 4 bases clipped from V and 4 bases from J, the junction kept 6 bases outside the gene matches. This CDR3 is built from 15 residues. Germline CDR1 MNHEY, CDR2 SMNVEV (reference sequence). CDR3 in amino acids: CASSSRDRAADTQYF. As DNA, the CDR3 is TGTGCCAGCAGTTCCCGGGACAGGGCAGCAGATACGCAGTATTTT.

This chain uses TRBV28 with TRBJ2-6; D is perhaps TRBD2 (6 bases). The CDR3 loop spans 17 amino acids. Looked up from germline, CDR1 is MDHEN and CDR2 is SYDVKM. V was pared by 2 bases and J by 3 bases, with 14 bases between. CDR3 coding DNA: TGTGCCAGCAGTTTAGGACTAACGGCCGATGGGGCCAACGTCCTGACTTTC. Its translation: CASSLGLTADGANVLTF. Supplemented by reference TRBV28 and TRBJ2-6, the full variable domain reads DVKVTQSSRYLVKRTGEKVFLECVQDMDHENMFWYRQDPGLGLRLIYFSYDVKMKEKGDIPEGYSVSREKKERFSLILESASTNQTSMYLCASSLGLTADGANVLTFGAGSRLTVL.

The chain is built from TRBV5-6 and TRBJ2-1, with a tentative D call TRBD2 (5 bases). V was shortened by 0 bases and J by 3 bases, with 13 bases between the two germline ends. CDR3 length: 16 amino acids. The V gene's germline CDR1 is SGHDT and CDR2 YYEEEE. The chain's CDR3 is CASSLAGLAFYNEQFF. CDR3 nucleotide sequence: TGTGCCAGCAGCTTGGCCGGGCTAGCTTTCTACAATGAGCAGTTCTTC.

V and J are TRBV6-4 and TRBJ1-2; D uncertain. The germline gives CDR1 MRHNA, CDR2 SNTAGT. This CDR3 is 12 amino acids long. The V gene lost 0 bases and the J gene lost 8 bases, with 7 bases spanning the gap. This CDR3 reads CASSDSGAGYTF. The CDR3 DNA sequence: TGTGCCAGCAGTGACTCGGGAGCCGGCTACACCTTC.

This rearrangement joins TRBV4-3 to TRBJ1-1; D not resolved. This CDR3 contains 13 residues. Per the germline V gene, CDR1 is LGHNA and CDR2 is YSLEER. V lost 3 bases and J 8 bases, leaving 13 bases between the germline ends. The CDR3 sequence is CASSQKFATEAFF. The CDR3 DNA is TGCGCCAGCAGCCAGAAGTTCGCGACCGAAGCTTTCTTT.

The genes are TRBV2 and TRBJ2-1; D gene uncertain. V dropped 6 bases and J dropped 10 bases, with 22 bases sitting between them. This CDR3 is 15 amino acids long. CDR1 and CDR2 (germline): SNHLY, FYNNEI. The CDR3 DNA follows: TGTGCCAGCAGCGCACCGGGCTCTGCCATCTTCGAGCAGTTCTTC. Translated: CASSAPGSAIFEQFF.

This chain links TRBV15 with TRBJ2-7; D is unresolved. Trimming took off 0 bases at V and 7 bases at J, with 16 bases between the two ends. CDR1 LNHNV and CDR2 YYDKDF come from the germline V gene (reference sequence). The CDR3 consists of 15 residues. The CDR3 region is CATSRDSSTVGEQYF. The CDR3 region has the DNA TGTGCCACCAGCAGAGATTCTTCCACCGTCGGGGAGCAGTACTTC.